The 21 T cell receptor beta chains below come from one sample, sequenced in a study of T cells in Graves' hyperthyroidism and ophthalmopathy (dated by TCRdb to between 2017 and 2020). Library method: multiplex PCR. Sequenced using an Illumina HiSeq 2000. The TCR beta CDR3 regions were amplified from RNA transcripts. The TCR CDR3 was subjected to a first round of RT-PCR using the HTBI primer set and the Qiagen OneStep RT-PCR kit. TCRdb reprocessed the public reads (quality trimming at Q25 with fastp, clone calling with MiXCR) and kept in-frame beta chains. Each entry is one CDR3 protein sequence, shown with its most common DNA and genes. This sample holds 280,000 or so distinct CDR3 sequences; 12% to 15% were observed only once. The ten largest clonotypes hold under 35% of the sample. The source material was blood. The receptors derive from a woman in her forties or fifties with Graves' hyperthyroidism that later progressed to Graves' ophthalmopathy.

This clonotype was counted at least ten times. V usage is TRBV30 and J usage is TRBJ2-4; D is perhaps TRBD1 or TRBD2 (5 bases each). This CDR3 is 12 amino acids long. V was pared by 1 base and J by 9 bases, with 10 bases between. The V gene's germline CDR1 is GTSNPN and CDR2 SVGIG (reference sequence). In DNA form, the CDR3 reads TGTGCCTGGAGTGGGGGGTTCGGCATTCAGTACTTC. Its protein product is CAWSGGFGIQYF. The full variable domain, rest sourced from reference TRBV30 and TRBJ2-4, is SQTIHQWPATLVQPVGSPLSLECTVEGTSNPNLYWYRQAAGRGLQLLFYSVGIGQISSEVPQNLSASRPQDRQFILSSKKLLLSDSGFYLCAWSGGFGIQYFGAGTRLSVL.

In DNA form, the CDR3 reads TGTGCCAGCAGCCCCCTAAGCGTGGCTCCCTACAATGAGCAGTTCTTC. This translates into CASSPLSVAPYNEQFF. The chain links TRBV3-1 to TRBJ2-1; D not certain. CDR3 length: 16 amino acids. The germline V gene encodes CDR1 LGHDT and CDR2 YNNKEL (reference sequence). V gave up 4 bases and J gave up 2 bases, with 15 bases separating them.

In its sample, this clonotype was seen a few times. The chain has TRBV20-1 and TRBJ2-1, with D perhaps matching TRBD2 (6 bases). V was pared by 7 bases and J by 3 bases, with 10 bases between. This CDR3 comprises 12 residues. Germline V CDR1 and CDR2: DFQATT, SNEGSKA (reference sequence). This CDR3 is CSVGGNYNEQFF. The DNA for the CDR3 is TGCAGTGTAGGCGGGAACTACAATGAGCAGTTCTTC.

Regarding this clonotype: One base away lies a much larger clone, so this may be a sequencing read error. This chain connects TRBV3-1 to TRBJ2-2; 9 nucleotides match TRBD1. The CDR3 contains 15 residues. The germline gives CDR1 LGHDT, CDR2 YNNKEL (reference sequence). CDR3 bases: TGTGCCAGCAGTCCCGGGACAGGGCCGACCGGGGAGCTGTCTTTT. Translation: CASSPGTGPTGELSF.

This clonotype was recorded at least ten times. This chain connects TRBV20-1 to TRBJ2-7, with TRBD2 matching over 14 bases. In germline, CDR1 is DFQATT, CDR2 SNEGSKA (reference sequence). The CDR3 totals 16 residues. Unmatched junction bases numbered 13, after V lost 6 bases and J lost 6 bases. CDR3 sequence: CSAPRLAGGPTGEQYF. CDR3 nucleotides: TGCAGTGCCCCTCGACTAGCGGGAGGGCCCACGGGCGAGCAGTACTTC.

This clonotype was counted ten times or more. In DNA form, the CDR3 reads TGCAGTGCTAGTCGGCCAGAGCCGTCCTACGAGCAGTACTTC. Protein sequence: CSASRPEPSYEQYF. The genes are TRBV20-1 and TRBJ2-7; D is unresolved. Germline-derived CDR1 and CDR2 are DFQATT and SNEGSKA (reference sequence). This CDR3 is 14 amino acids long. The V gene lost 3 bases and the J gene lost 1 base, with 13 bases spanning the gap.

There are many counts of this clonotype. V gene TRBV27 combines with J gene TRBJ2-2, with 10 bases that match TRBD2. The junction had 12 bases not matched to a gene; V was cut back by 6 bases and J by 2 bases. Germline V gives CDR1 MNHEY, CDR2 SMNVEV (reference sequence). This CDR3 comprises 18 residues. Here the CDR3 reads CASSHPRTSGRNTGELFF. In nucleotides, the CDR3 is TGTGCCAGCAGCCACCCGAGGACTAGCGGAAGAAACACCGGGGAGCTGTTTTTT.

This clonotype was counted at least ten times. The chain employs TRBV2 and TRBJ2-7; 8 positions match TRBD2. The germline CDR1 and CDR2 sequences are SNHLY and FYNNEI. The J segment lost 7 bases and the V segment lost 10 bases, leaving 12 bases of the junction unmatched. The CDR3 extends over 13 amino acids. This CDR3 is CATTSGTRGEQYF. CDR3 DNA sequence: TGTGCCACCACTTCCGGGACTAGGGGTGAGCAGTACTTC.

This clonotype was seen more than once but under ten times. V is TRBV4-1 and J is TRBJ1-2; D gene unclear. V lost 1 base and J lost 3, with 12 bases in between. The germline V gene encodes CDR1 MGHRA and CDR2 YSYEKL. The CDR3 length is 15 residues. The CDR3, as DNA: TGCGCCAGCAGCCAAGTCTTAAGGGCGGACTATGGCTACACCTTC. This translates into CASSQVLRADYGYTF.

The sample holds a few counts of this clonotype. This sequence joins TRBV19 and TRBJ1-5; 7 positions agree with TRBD1. The junction had 17 bases not matched to a gene; V was cut back by 6 bases and J by 0 bases. The CDR3 runs to 19 residues. Germline lookup yields CDR1 LNHDA and CDR2 SQIVND (reference sequence). The CDR3 region is CASRIRQGSNVYSNQPQHF. The CDR3 coding sequence is TGTGCCAGTAGGATAAGACAGGGCTCCAACGTATATAGCAATCAGCCCCAGCATTTT.

The rearrangement uses TRBV5-1 and TRBJ2-7; 14 positions agree with TRBD2. The CDR3 has 15 amino acids. V lost 4 bases and J lost 5; bases outside the gene matches: 5. Germline values: CDR1 SGHRS, CDR2 YFSETQ. This chain's CDR3 is CASSPTSGRVDEQYF. In DNA, the CDR3 is TGCGCCAGCAGCCCGACTAGCGGGAGGGTCGACGAGCAGTACTTC.

This clonotype was detected many times. The rearrangement uses TRBV20-1 and TRBJ2-1; unclear D gene. The CDR3 length is 13 residues. Germline V gene sequence: CDR1 DFQATT, CDR2 SNEGSKA (reference sequence). Trimming removed 3 bases from V and 0 bases from J, with 6 bases in between. The CDR3 DNA sequence: TGCAGTGCTAGCCGTAGCTCCTACAATGAGCAGTTCTTC. Encoded protein: CSASRSSYNEQFF.

This clonotype has at least ten counts. The rearrangement joins TRBV27 to TRBJ1-4; D is ambiguous. The length of the CDR3 is 15 residues. Trimming removed 2 bases at V and 4 bases at J, with 11 bases between. Germline V gives CDR1 MNHEY, CDR2 SMNVEV (reference sequence). In DNA, the CDR3 is TGTGCCAGCAGTTTAGTAGGACGTCATAATGAAAAACTGTTTTTT. As protein: CASSLVGRHNEKLFF.

This clonotype was counted ten times or more. The V and J genes are TRBV7-3 and TRBJ2-3, with D perhaps matching TRBD1 or TRBD2 (5 bases each). This CDR3 comprises 15 residues. Trimming shortened V by 5 bases and J by 0 bases, and 12 bases separated the two germline ends. Germline V gene lookup returns CDR1 SGHTA and CDR2 FQGTGA. Written as DNA, the CDR3 is TGTGCCAGCAGCCCCGGGGCACTAAGCACAGATACGCAGTATTTT. This codes for CASSPGALSTDTQYF.

The chain recombines TRBV20-1 with TRBJ2-3; D may be TRBD1 or TRBD2 (5 bases each). V was cut by 8 bases and J by 2 bases, with 11 bases left in between. The CDR3 length is 12 residues. Germline lookup yields CDR1 DFQATT and CDR2 SNEGSKA (reference sequence). The CDR3 DNA follows: TGCAGTACCTGGGGGTCCACAGATACGCAGTATTTT. This gives the protein CSTWGSTDTQYF.

This clonotype showed up just a few times. The chain joins TRBV7-9 to TRBJ2-1; 7 nucleotides match TRBD2. The CDR3 has 17 amino acids. Looked up from germline, CDR1 is SEHNR and CDR2 is FQNEAQ (reference sequence). The V and J ends lost 7 bases and 5 bases, in that order; junction bases with no gene match: 17. CDR3 loop: CASTPSRPRLADNEQFF. CDR3 in DNA: TGTGCCAGCACCCCAAGCCGACCGAGACTAGCAGACAATGAGCAGTTCTTC.

The gene calls are TRBV19 and TRBJ1-5; 9 bases fit TRBD1. V shed 5 bases, J shed 4 bases, and the junction held 6 bases outside the gene matches. The CDR3 is 15 amino acids. Looked up from germline, CDR1 is LNHDA and CDR2 is SQIVND (reference sequence). CDR3 sequence: CASSVTGGPNQPQHF. Written as DNA, the CDR3 is TGTGCCAGTAGTGTAACAGGGGGCCCGAATCAGCCCCAGCATTTT.

This clonotype was seen a few times. This chain uses TRBV4-2 with TRBJ1-5; D may be TRBD1 (6 bases). Trimming took 1 base from V and 7 from J, leaving 17 bases between them. CDR3 size: 16 residues. CDR1 LGHNA and CDR2 YNFKEQ come from the germline V gene. The CDR3 protein is CASSQVGGQGWQPQHF. CDR3 sequence (DNA): TGTGCCAGCAGCCAAGTGGGCGGCCAGGGGTGGCAGCCCCAGCATTTT.

This clonotype showed up many times. The genes are TRBV24-1 and TRBJ2-5; possibly TRBD1 for D (6 bases). Germline CDR1 KGHDR, CDR2 SFDVKD. Trimming shortened V by 3 bases and J by 4 bases, and 11 bases separated the two germline ends. This CDR3 region has 14 residues. CDR3 nucleotides: TGTGCCACCAGTGATCTCCAGGGGAGAGAGACCCAGTACTTC. Translation gives CATSDLQGRETQYF.

At least ten counts were recorded for this clonotype. The gene calls are TRBV7-3 and TRBJ1-1; 9 bases map to TRBD1. The CDR3 is 15 amino acids. J was trimmed by 2 bases and V by 5 bases; bases with no gene match: 6. CDR1 SGHTA and CDR2 FQGTGA come from the germline V gene. This CDR3 is CASSPWTGENTEAFF. CDR3 sequence (DNA): TGTGCCAGCAGCCCCTGGACAGGGGAAAACACTGAAGCTTTCTTT. Supplemented by reference TRBV7-3 and TRBJ1-1, the full variable domain reads GAGVSQTPSNKVTEKGKYVELRCDPISGHTALYWYRQSLGQGPEFLIYFQGTGAADDSGLPNDRFFAVRPEGSVSTLKIQRTERGDSAVYLCASSPWTGENTEAFFGQGTRLTVV.

Only a few counts were recorded for this clonotype. The gene calls are TRBV19 and TRBJ1-1; D gene unclear. Per germline, CDR1 LNHDA and CDR2 SQIVND (reference sequence). Deletions cut 4 bases from V and 0 bases from J, with 9 bases between. The CDR3 loop spans 14 amino acids. CDR3 DNA sequence: TGTGCCAGTAGTAAGGGAACAGTGAACACTGAAGCTTTCTTT. This gives the protein CASSKGTVNTEAFF.